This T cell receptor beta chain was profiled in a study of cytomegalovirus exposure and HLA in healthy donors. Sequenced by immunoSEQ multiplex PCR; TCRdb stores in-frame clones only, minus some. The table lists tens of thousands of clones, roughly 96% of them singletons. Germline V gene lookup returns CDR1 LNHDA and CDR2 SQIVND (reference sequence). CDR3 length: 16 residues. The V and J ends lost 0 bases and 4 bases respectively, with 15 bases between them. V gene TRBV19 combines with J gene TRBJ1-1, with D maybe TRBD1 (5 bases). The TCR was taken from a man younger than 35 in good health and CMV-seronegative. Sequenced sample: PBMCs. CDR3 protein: CASSIDLVPGGTEAFF. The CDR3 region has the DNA TGTGCCAGTAGTATAGATCTAGTGCCCGGGGGCACTGAAGCTTTCTTT.